One and the same sample provided the 8 T cell receptor beta chains below, sequenced in a study of OX40 agonist ivuxolimab in advanced cancers. The protocol was immunoSEQ multiplex PCR, while the TCRdb copy is restricted to in-frame clones and leaves out a portion. The sample yields 55,000 to 65,000 clones, around 88% seen once. The material was CD4+ or CD8+ T cells sorted from blood, obtained in a trial of the OX40 agonist ivuxolimab. Receptors originate from an adult with an advanced solid tumor such as melanoma, head and neck, liver or kidney cancer.

V and J are TRBV9 and TRBJ2-3; the match to TRBD1 covers 7 bases. Germline CDR1 and CDR2: SGDLS and YYNGEE. The CDR3 has 14 residues. V lost 3 bases, J lost 2 bases, and 3 bases stayed unmatched. Here the CDR3 DNA reads TGTGCCAGCAGCGCCAGGGGGACCACAGATACGCAGTATTTT. Translation: CASSARGTTDTQYF.

This clone was recorded once. The chain has TRBV7-9 and TRBJ2-1, with D perhaps matching TRBD1 (5 bases). CDR1 and CDR2 (germline): SEHNR, FQNEAQ (reference sequence). V lost 2 bases to trimming and J lost 4 bases, with 18 bases between them. The CDR3 is 17 residues long. CDR3 coding DNA: TGTGCCAGCAGCTTACTTGGTTGGGGCGGTGGGTACAATGAGCAGTTCTTC. It codes for CASSLLGWGGGYNEQFF.

The rearrangement uses TRBV7-9 and TRBJ2-6; no firm D call. CDR3 length: 16 amino acids. Germline lookup yields CDR1 SEHNR and CDR2 FQNEAQ (reference sequence). Trimming shortened V by 1 base and J by 1 base, and 8 bases separated the two germline ends. The DNA for the CDR3 is TGTGCCAGCAGCTTAGGGGCAGGTTCTGGGGCCAACGTCCTGACTTTC. It yields the protein CASSLGAGSGANVLTF.

In its sample, this clone was seen once. The chain joins TRBV4-3 to TRBJ2-5; maybe TRBD2 (7 bases). The CDR3 consists of 15 residues. Trimming shortened V by 4 bases and J by 6 bases, and 18 bases separated the two germline ends. The germline V gene encodes CDR1 LGHNA and CDR2 YSLEER. CDR3 amino acids: CASSPSWGGVQTQYF. The CDR3 DNA reads as TGCGCCAGCAGCCCCAGCTGGGGGGGCGTCCAGACCCAGTACTTC.

The V and J genes are TRBV4-1 and TRBJ1-1; a possible D gene is TRBD1 (5 bases). The V end lost 0 bases, the J end lost 2 bases, and 10 bases lay between the germline ends. CDR1 MGHRA and CDR2 YSYEKL come from the germline V gene. The CDR3 spans 15 residues. This CDR3 is CASSQDLQGNTEAFF. The CDR3 DNA follows: TGCGCCAGCAGCCAAGATCTTCAGGGAAACACTGAAGCTTTCTTT.

The J gene is TRBJ1-1, the V gene TRBV30; 9 bases agree with TRBD1. CDR1 and CDR2 (germline): GTSNPN, SVGIG (reference sequence). The CDR3 runs 14 residues. Trimming took 5 bases from V and 6 from J; bases not matched to a gene: 10. The CDR3 loop is CAWALTGGRAEAFF. In DNA form, the CDR3 reads TGTGCCTGGGCCTTGACAGGGGGAAGGGCTGAAGCTTTCTTT.

CDR3 DNA sequence: TGTGCCTGGGGACCCCCAGTTGGTGGCTACACCTTC. It specifies CAWGPPVGGYTF. The V and J genes are TRBV30 and TRBJ1-2; D is uncertain. The CDR3 contains 12 residues. Germline V gene data show CDR1 as GTSNPN and CDR2 as SVGIG (reference sequence). V gave up 5 bases and J gave up 7 bases, with 14 bases separating them.

The rearrangement uses TRBV2 and TRBJ2-3; D unclear. With 8 bases removed from V and 5 bases from J, the gap between germline ends came to 5 bases. The length of the CDR3 is 10 residues. Germline CDR1 is SNHLY and CDR2 is FYNNEI. The CDR3 is CASEGDTQYF. DNA of the CDR3: TGTGCCAGCGAAGGAGATACGCAGTATTTT.